Below, 10 T cell receptor beta chains from the same sample are listed, as sequenced in a study of blood T cell repertoires in COVID-19 (TCRdb year 2020). Receptors were amplified or captured by the immunoSEQ multiplex PCR assay. This immuneACCESS table, as held by TCRdb, lists in-frame sequences with V and J called but not all clones. Of the missing ones, under half trace to an unresolved V gene in checked studies; the others have no known cause. The sample yields almost 200,000 clones; about nine tenths were counted once. Of the sample, 0.6% to 0.9% falls within the top ten clones. The sequenced material came from peripheral blood. These receptors all come from a woman in her seventies with acute or convalescent COVID-19.

To note about this clone: This sample includes further DNA sequences coding for the same CDR3. The V and J genes are TRBV6-5 and TRBJ2-2, with 12 bases lining up with TRBD1. Germline CDR1 and CDR2: MNHEY and SVGAGI. Trimming at V came to 6 bases and at J to 7 bases, leaving 3 bases not matched to a gene. The CDR3 loop spans 14 amino acids. The CDR3 coding sequence is TGTGCCAGCAGGGGGACAGGGGGCTTCGGGGAGCTGTTTTTT. This codes for CASRGTGGFGELFF.

The CDR3, as DNA: TGTGCCAGCAGTTTAGGTTCTACAGCAGCTAACTATGGCTACACCTTC. Translating gives CASSLGSTAANYGYTF. V is TRBV28 and J is TRBJ1-2; D is ambiguous. CDR1 and CDR2 (germline): MDHEN, SYDVKM. V lost 2 bases, J lost 0 bases, and 13 bases lay in between. This CDR3 has 16 residues.

In this sample, this clone turned up once. The chain is built from TRBV11-3 and TRBJ2-5; 7 bases map to TRBD2. From germline, CDR1 is SGHNT and CDR2 YENEEA. Trimming at V came to 6 bases and at J to 0 bases, leaving 13 bases not matched to a gene. The CDR3 loop spans 17 amino acids. CDR3 DNA sequence: TGTGCCAGCAGTCTACGGAGTTCCGGGGGGTACCAAGAGACCCAGTACTTC. It yields the protein CASSLRSSGGYQETQYF. The whole variable domain, filled in from reference TRBV11-3 and TRBJ2-5, reads EAGVVQSPRYKIIEKKQPVAFWCNPISGHNTLYWYLQNLGQGPELLIRYENEEAVDDSQLPKDRFSAERLKGVDSTLKIQPAELGDSAVYLCASSLRSSGGYQETQYFGPGTRLLVL.

This clone was counted a single time. The J gene is TRBJ1-4, the V gene TRBV6-1; D is perhaps TRBD1 (6 bases). Looked up from germline, CDR1 is MNHNS and CDR2 is SASEGT. The CDR3 has 13 amino acids. The ends were cut back, 7 bases at V and 8 bases at J, with 14 bases in the middle. CDR3 in DNA: TGTGCCAGCACCTACAGGGTTGGGGAAAAACTGTTTTTT. This sequence encodes CASTYRVGEKLFF.

This chain uses TRBV2 with TRBJ1-2; TRBD1 is a possible D gene (5 bases). Germline values: CDR1 SNHLY, CDR2 FYNNEI. Trimming removed 0 bases from V and 4 bases from J, with 12 bases in between. The CDR3 consists of 15 residues. In DNA, the CDR3 is TGTGCCAGCAGTGAAGCGCTTCCGGGGGGCTATGGCTACACCTTC. Residues: CASSEALPGGYGYTF.

The gene calls are TRBV3-1 (or the pseudogene TRBV3-2) and TRBJ2-7; TRBD1 matches at 7 bases. CDR1 is LGHDT and CDR2 is YNNKEL in the germline V gene (reference sequence). V gave up 1 base and J gave up 4 bases; unmatched junction bases: 4. The CDR3 consists of 14 residues. CDR3 residues: CASSQGRQGYEQYF. CDR3 nucleotides: TGTGCCAGCAGCCAAGGGAGACAGGGTTACGAGCAGTACTTC.

The rearrangement uses TRBV18 and TRBJ2-3, with 9 bases that match TRBD2. Germline CDR1 KGHSH, CDR2 LQKENI. The CDR3 runs 14 residues. The V segment lost 5 bases and the J segment 1 base; nucleotides outside the gene matches: 1. In nucleotides, the CDR3 is TGTGCCAGCTCAAGGACTAGCGGCACAGATACGCAGTATTTT. This codes for CASSRTSGTDTQYF.

V gene TRBV5-5 combines with J gene TRBJ2-7, with a possible D match to TRBD2 (7 bases). Germline CDR1 SGHKS, CDR2 YYEKEE (reference sequence). Trimming cost V 1 base and J 2 bases, with 16 bases left between them. This CDR3 has 16 amino acids. CDR3 region: CASSLRGGAGTYEQYF. Here the CDR3 DNA reads TGTGCCAGCAGCTTGCGAGGGGGAGCGGGGACCTACGAGCAGTACTTC. The full variable domain, with the rest looked up from reference TRBV5-5 and TRBJ2-7, is DAGVTQSPTHLIKTRGQQVTLRCSPISGHKSVSWYQQVLGQGPQFIFQYYEKEERGRGNFPDRFSARQFPNYSSELNVNALLLGDSALYLCASSLRGGAGTYEQYFGPGTRLTVT.

The chain combines TRBV18 with TRBJ2-7; TRBD2 is a possible D gene (6 bases). Trimming removed 3 bases at V and 4 bases at J, with 13 bases between. The germline gives CDR1 KGHSH, CDR2 LQKENI. The CDR3 is 14 amino acids. CDR3 nucleotide sequence: TGTGCCAGCTCACCCCGCGGGGTTCCTTACGAGCAGTACTTC. This gives the protein CASSPRGVPYEQYF.

The chain couples TRBV28 to TRBJ1-5; the D gene is possibly TRBD1 (5 bases). Between the trimmed V and J ends, which lost 8 bases and 6 bases, there was a span of 17 bases. This CDR3 region has 14 residues. The germline gives CDR1 MDHEN, CDR2 SYDVKM. The CDR3 DNA is TGTGCCAGCGACCCTTCTCAGGGTACTCAGCCCCAGCATTTT. Translation: CASDPSQGTQPQHF.